There are many counts of the clone carrying this T cell receptor beta chain. The target antigen is unknown. This sample stems from a study of HIV-infected patients and healthy controls. Across the whole study: Total CDR3 counts per chain did not differ significantly between patients and controls.

General study findings and limits: HIV+ repertoires were severely depleted of MAIT alpha-chain CDR3s, unlike healthy controls. HIV-infected patients and controls differed significantly in mean usage of eight alpha and eight beta V genes.

Antiretroviral therapy had run roughly three months, about 14 weeks, before follow-up blood collection. No cell fractionation was done, so the repertoire covers all unsorted peripheral blood T cells. RNA came from 2 to 2.5 ml of peripheral blood. The V end was cut by 4 bases, the J end by 3 bases, with 17 bases between. The CDR3 spans 15 residues. Germline V gives CDR1 SGHRS, CDR2 YFSETQ. Alpha and beta constant-region primers primed reverse transcription of around 550 ng RNA. Each of the alpha and beta chains got its own library through chain-specific third strand synthesis with indices. TCRdb fed the 5' RACE reads into MiXCR, producing one record per CDR3 protein. Seen here are fewer than 20,000 distinct CDR3 sequences, 8.5% to 9% observed once, and the top ten hold 21%.

The sample here was blood, taken during antiretroviral therapy. This clonotype originated in an adult with HIV infection. The chain uses TRBV5-1 and TRBJ2-7, with D possibly being TRBD2 (6 bases). For the CDR3, the DNA is TGCGCCAGCAGCGGGCAAGCGGGCGCGATCTACGAGCAGTACTTC. This sequence encodes CASSGQAGAIYEQYF.